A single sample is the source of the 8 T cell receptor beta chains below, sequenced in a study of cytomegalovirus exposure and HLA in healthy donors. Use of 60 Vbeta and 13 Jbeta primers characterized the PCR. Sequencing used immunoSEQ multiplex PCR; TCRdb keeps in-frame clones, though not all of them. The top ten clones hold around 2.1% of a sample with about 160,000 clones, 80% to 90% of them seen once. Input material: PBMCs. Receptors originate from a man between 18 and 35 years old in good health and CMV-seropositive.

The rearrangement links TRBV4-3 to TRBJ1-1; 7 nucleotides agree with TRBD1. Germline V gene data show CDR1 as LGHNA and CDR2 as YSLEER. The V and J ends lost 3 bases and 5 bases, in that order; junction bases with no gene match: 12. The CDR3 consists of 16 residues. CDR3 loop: CASSHKPGGPETEAFF. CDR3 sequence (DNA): TGCGCCAGCAGCCATAAGCCAGGGGGGCCGGAGACTGAAGCTTTCTTT.

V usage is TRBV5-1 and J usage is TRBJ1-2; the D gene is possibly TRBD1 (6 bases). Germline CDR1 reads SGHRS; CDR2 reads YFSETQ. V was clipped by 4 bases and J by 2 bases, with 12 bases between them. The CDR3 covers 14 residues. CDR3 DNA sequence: TGCGCCAGCAGCACACAGGGCCTAAACTATGGCTACACCTTC. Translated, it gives CASSTQGLNYGYTF.

CDR3 region: CAIRLAENTGELFF. In DNA form, the CDR3 reads TGTGCCATCCGACTAGCGGAGAACACCGGGGAGCTGTTTTTT. V gene TRBV10-3 combines with J gene TRBJ2-2; 9 bases match TRBD2. Trimming at V came to 8 bases and at J to 1 base, leaving 2 bases not matched to a gene. This CDR3 has 14 residues. The germline V gene has CDR1 ENHRY and CDR2 SYGVKD.

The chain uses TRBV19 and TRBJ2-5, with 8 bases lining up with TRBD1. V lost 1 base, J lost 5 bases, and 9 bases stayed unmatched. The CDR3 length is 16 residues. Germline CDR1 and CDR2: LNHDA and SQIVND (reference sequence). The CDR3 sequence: CASSIGRRGLLETQYF. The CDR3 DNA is TGTGCCAGTAGTATAGGGCGCAGGGGGCTCTTGGAGACCCAGTACTTC.

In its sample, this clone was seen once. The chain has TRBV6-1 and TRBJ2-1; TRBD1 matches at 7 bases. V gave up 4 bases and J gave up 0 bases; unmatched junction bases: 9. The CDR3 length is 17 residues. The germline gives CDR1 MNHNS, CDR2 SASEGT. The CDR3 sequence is CASSANGGQSSYNEQFF. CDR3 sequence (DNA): TGTGCCAGCAGTGCAAATGGGGGACAGTCCTCCTACAATGAGCAGTTCTTC.

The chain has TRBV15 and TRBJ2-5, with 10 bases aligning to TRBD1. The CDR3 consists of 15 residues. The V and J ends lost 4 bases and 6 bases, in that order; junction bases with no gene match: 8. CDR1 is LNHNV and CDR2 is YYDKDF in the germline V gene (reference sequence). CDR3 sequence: CATSIMGQGRQTQYF. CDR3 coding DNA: TGTGCCACCAGCATAATGGGACAGGGGAGGCAGACCCAGTACTTC.

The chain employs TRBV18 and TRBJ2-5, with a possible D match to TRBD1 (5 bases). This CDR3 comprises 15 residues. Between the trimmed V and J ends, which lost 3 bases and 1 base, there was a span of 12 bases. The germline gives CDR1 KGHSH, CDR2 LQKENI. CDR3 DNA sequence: TGTGCCAGCTCACCCGACAGCTTCCCCCAAGAGACCCAGTACTTC. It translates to CASSPDSFPQETQYF.

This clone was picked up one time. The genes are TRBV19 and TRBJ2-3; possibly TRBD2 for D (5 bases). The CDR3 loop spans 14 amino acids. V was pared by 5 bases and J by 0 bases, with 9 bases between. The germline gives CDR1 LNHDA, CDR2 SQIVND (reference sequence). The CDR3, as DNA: TGTGCCAGTAGTTTCGGACTGAGCACAGATACGCAGTATTTT. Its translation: CASSFGLSTDTQYF.